Included here is one T cell receptor (beta chain) sequence, with context. What it recognizes is unknown. The sample comes from a study of cytomegalovirus exposure and HLA in healthy donors. Study-wide context: In an early release, HLA-typed donors contributed some 80 million unique TCR sequences. Findings of the study overall: A later analysis showed HLA-associated TCR beta chains outstripping equally common others in clonal expansion. According to an earlier analysis, most TCR beta V segments yielded productive rearrangements about 87% or about 30% of the time. A missense variant in DCLRE1C was later tied to TCR beta V- and J-gene trimming.

Researchers ran the PCR with 60 Vbeta and 13 Jbeta primers. Profiling relied on immunoSEQ multiplex PCR, and the TCRdb table lists in-frame clones only, not all of them. Reported are some 72,000 clones; the ten largest clones contain 4% to 5.5%. CDR1 is MGHRA and CDR2 is YSYEKL in the germline V gene. The V end lost 4 bases, the J end lost 2 bases, and 18 bases lay between the germline ends. The CDR3 totals 16 residues. Input material: PBMCs. The chain recombines TRBV4-1 with TRBJ2-7; possibly TRBD2 for D (5 bases). The TCR comes from a man in his forties or fifties in good health and CMV-seronegative. CDR3 coding DNA: TGCGCCAGCAGCCCCCGAGCGAGCGGAGGACCCTACGAGCAGTACTTC. Its protein product is CASSPRASGGPYEQYF.